A selection of T cell receptor beta chains follows, all from one sample in a study of a mutant IDH1 vaccine in newly diagnosed glioma. No antigen has been identified for these receptors. The assay was immunoSEQ multiplex PCR, and TCRdb's table has in-frame clones only and misses some. The sample shows about 56,000 clones, over 80% of them seen only once. Source: PBMCs, taken from a glioma patient whose treatment included an IDH1 peptide vaccine. These receptors came from a woman aged 45-65 years with glioma. Each CDR3 is given with its conserved first and last residue. A D gene is named only where the DNA matches it firmly. Clone size appears in some rows only: once, few, many, or a class for an expanded clone.

NA,NA,TRBJ1-1,TRBV7-7,CASSRVREDTEAFF,TGTGCCAGCAGTCGGGTGAGGGAGGACACTGAAGCTTTCTTT
few,NA,TRBJ1-1,TRBV14,CASSSYDGEAFF,TGTGCCAGCAGTTCCTACGACGGTGAAGCTTTCTTT
NA,TRBD2,TRBJ2-7,TRBV27,CASTPHKRDRAYEQYF,TGTGCCAGCACTCCCCACAAGCGGGACCGAGCCTACGAGCAGTACTTC
NA,NA,TRBJ1-4,TRBV28,CASSLNQGNEKLFF,TGTGCCAGCAGTCTGAATCAGGGTAATGAAAAACTGTTTTTT
few,TRBD1,TRBJ2-7,TRBV2,CASNGQGLANEQYF,TGTGCCAGCAATGGACAGGGGTTAGCCAACGAGCAGTACTTC
NA,TRBD1,TRBJ2-7,TRBV4-1,CASSQGRTGFYEQYF,TGCGCCAGCAGCCAAGGCCGGACAGGGTTCTACGAGCAGTACTTC
NA,NA,TRBJ1-6,TRBV19,CASEGVRSSYNSPLHF,TGTGCCAGCGAAGGGGTTCGATCCTCCTATAATTCACCCCTCCACTTT
NA,NA,TRBJ1-5,TRBV7-9,CASSLTENQPQHF,TGTGCCAGCAGCCTCACAGAAAATCAGCCCCAGCATTTT
NA,TRBD1,TRBJ1-6,TRBV9,CASSTTGLSGNSPLHF,TGTGCCAGCAGCACGACAGGGTTATCCGGGAATTCACCCCTCCACTTT
NA,NA,TRBJ1-3,TRBV7-2,CASSWITGNTIYF,TGTGCCAGCAGCTGGATTACTGGAAACACCATATATTTT
NA,TRBD1,TRBJ1-2,TRBV2,CASRNTDRGYVGYTF,TGTGCCAGCAGAAACACTGACAGGGGGTACGTGGGCTACACCTTC
NA,NA,TRBJ1-6,TRBV7-3,CASSLADSRQGSPLHF,TGTGCCAGCAGCTTAGCGGACAGCCGTCAGGGGTCACCCCTCCACTTT
NA,NA,TRBJ1-1,TRBV18,CASSPLQGGEAFF,TGTGCCAGCTCACCGCTACAGGGTGGTGAAGCTTTCTTT
NA,TRBD1,TRBJ1-1,TRBV4-3,CASSQDRGQGKAFF,TGCGCCAGCAGCCAAGATCGGGGACAGGGGAAAGCTTTCTTT
few,NA,TRBJ1-1,TRBV30,CAWSVDRNTEAFF,TGTGCCTGGAGTGTGGACAGGAACACTGAAGCTTTCTTT
few,NA,TRBJ2-7,TRBV5-1,CASSLGADREQYF,TGCGCCAGCAGCTTGGGCGCGGATCGAGAGCAGTACTTC
once,TRBD1,TRBJ1-4,TRBV5-1,CASSLRDSREKLFF,TGCGCCAGCAGCTTGAGGGACAGCCGTGAAAAACTGTTTTTT
NA,TRBD1,TRBJ2-1,TRBV7-6,CASSLAPGTGNYNEQFF,TGTGCCAGCAGCTTAGCGCCCGGGACAGGGAATTACAATGAGCAGTTCTTC
NA,NA,TRBJ1-2,TRBV2,CASRQETNYGYTF,TGTGCCAGTAGACAGGAGACTAACTATGGCTACACCTTC
NA,NA,TRBJ2-2,TRBV4-2,CASSQDVRHLTGELFF,TGTGCCAGCAGCCAAGACGTTCGGCACCTCACCGGGGAGCTGTTTTTT
NA,NA,TRBJ2-5,TRBV7-8,CASSPPGGTFQETQYF,TGTGCCAGCAGCCCGCCAGGGGGGACTTTCCAAGAGACCCAGTACTTC
NA,NA,TRBJ2-5,TRBV7-2,CASSLGASRAETQYF,TGTGCCAGCAGCTTAGGGGCATCCAGGGCAGAGACCCAGTACTTC
NA,NA,TRBJ1-1,TRBV6-5,CASSPEMNTEAFF,TGTGCCAGCAGCCCAGAAATGAACACTGAAGCTTTCTTT
NA,NA,TRBJ2-5,TRBV2,CASSEGSEAGRETQYF,TGTGCCAGCAGTGAGGGGTCGGAAGCTGGACGGGAGACCCAGTACTTC
NA,TRBD1,TRBJ1-1,TRBV7-9,CASSFRQGVTNTEAFF,TGTGCCAGCAGCTTCCGACAGGGCGTCACGAACACTGAAGCTTTCTTT
NA,TRBD2,TRBJ2-5,TRBV19,CASSIGRLAGETQYF,TGTGCCAGTAGTATAGGACGACTAGCGGGAGAGACCCAGTACTTC
few,NA,TRBJ1-2,TRBV19,CASSVGTFYGYTF,TGTGCCAGTAGCGTCGGGACTTTCTATGGCTACACCTTC
NA,NA,TRBJ1-2,TRBV6-5,CASSQLTGGYYGYTF,TGTGCCAGCAGTCAACTGACAGGCGGGTACTATGGCTACACCTTC
NA,TRBD1,TRBJ2-2,TRBV2,CASRDRGRVGELFF,TGTGCCAGCAGAGACAGGGGGCGAGTCGGGGAGCTGTTTTTT
NA,NA,TRBJ2-5,TRBV27,CASSLMGRGETQYF,TGTGCCAGCAGTTTAATGGGCAGGGGAGAGACCCAGTACTTC
NA,TRBD1,TRBJ1-4,TRBV30,CAWGDSHFEEKLFF,TGTGCCTGGGGGGACAGTCATTTTGAGGAAAAACTGTTTTTT